This TCR beta chain was documented in a study of blood T cell repertoires in COVID-19. The assay was immunoSEQ multiplex PCR, and TCRdb's table has in-frame clones only and misses some. The table has approximately 12,000 clones, approximately 89% seen once. Germline-derived CDR1 and CDR2 are SGHTA and FQGNSA. V lost 3 bases and J lost 0; bases outside the gene matches: 1. The CDR3 contains 14 residues. The chain couples TRBV7-2 to TRBJ2-5; 7 bases agree with TRBD2. The sequencing input was peripheral blood. The TCR was taken from a human donor in a cohort sampled during active COVID-19. The CDR3 nucleotides are TGTGCCAGCAGCTTGGGACTATACCAAGAGACCCAGTACTTC. Its protein is CASSLGLYQETQYF.